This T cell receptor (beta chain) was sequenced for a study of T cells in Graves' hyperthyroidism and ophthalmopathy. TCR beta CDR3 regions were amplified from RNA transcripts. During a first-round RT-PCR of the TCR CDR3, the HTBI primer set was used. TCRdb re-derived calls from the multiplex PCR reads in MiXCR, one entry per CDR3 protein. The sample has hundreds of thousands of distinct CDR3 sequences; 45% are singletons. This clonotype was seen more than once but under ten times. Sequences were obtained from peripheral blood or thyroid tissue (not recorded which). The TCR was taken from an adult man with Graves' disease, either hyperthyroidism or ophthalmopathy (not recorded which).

As DNA, the CDR3 is TGTGCCAGCAGTACAGGCTACAATCAGCCCCAGCATTTT. It codes for CASSTGYNQPQHF. The chain joins TRBV12-3 or TRBV12-4 to TRBJ1-5; D might be TRBD1 (5 bases). Between the trimmed V and J ends, which lost 5 bases and 3 bases, there was a span of 8 bases. The CDR3 length is 13 residues.